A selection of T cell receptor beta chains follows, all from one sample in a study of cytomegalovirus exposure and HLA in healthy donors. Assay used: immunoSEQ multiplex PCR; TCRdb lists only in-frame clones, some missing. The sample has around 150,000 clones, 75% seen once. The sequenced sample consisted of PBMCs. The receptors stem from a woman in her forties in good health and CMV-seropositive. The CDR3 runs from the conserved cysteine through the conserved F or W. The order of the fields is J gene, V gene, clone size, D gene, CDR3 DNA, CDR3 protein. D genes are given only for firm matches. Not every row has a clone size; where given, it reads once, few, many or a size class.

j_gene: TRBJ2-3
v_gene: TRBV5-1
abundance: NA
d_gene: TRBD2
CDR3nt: TGCGCCAGCAGCTTGGGACTAGCGGGAGGAGTTGATACGCAGTATTTT
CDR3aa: CASSLGLAGGVDTQYF

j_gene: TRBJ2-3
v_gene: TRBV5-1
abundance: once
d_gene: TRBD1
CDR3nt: TGCGCCAGCAGCGGGACAGGGGGTACAGATACGCAGTATTTT
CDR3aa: CASSGTGGTDTQYF

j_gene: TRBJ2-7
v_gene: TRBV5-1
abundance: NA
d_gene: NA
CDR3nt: TGCGCCAGCAGCCTCCTAGGGGACGAGCAGTACTTC
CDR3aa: CASSLLGDEQYF

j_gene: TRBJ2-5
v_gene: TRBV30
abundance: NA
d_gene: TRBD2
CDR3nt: TGTGCCTGGGGACTAGCGGGAGGGCCTTCGGAGACCCAGTACTTC
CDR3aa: CAWGLAGGPSETQYF

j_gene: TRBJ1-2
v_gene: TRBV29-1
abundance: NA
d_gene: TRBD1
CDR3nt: TGCAGCGTTACAGGGGGCTATGGCTACACCTTC
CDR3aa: CSVTGGYGYTF

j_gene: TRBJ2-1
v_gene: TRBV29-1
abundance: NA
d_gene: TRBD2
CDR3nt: TGCAGCGTTGCCGGGAGGGGATCCTACAATGAGCAGTTCTTC
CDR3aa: CSVAGRGSYNEQFF

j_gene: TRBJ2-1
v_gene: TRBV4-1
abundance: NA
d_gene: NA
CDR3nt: TGCGCCAGCAGCCAAGATTTACCAGGGGAGCAGTTCTTC
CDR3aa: CASSQDLPGEQFF

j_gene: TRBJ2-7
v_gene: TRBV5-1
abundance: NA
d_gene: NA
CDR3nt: TGCGCCAGCAGCTTGAGCCCAGGGAATACCTACGAGCAGTACTTC
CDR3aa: CASSLSPGNTYEQYF

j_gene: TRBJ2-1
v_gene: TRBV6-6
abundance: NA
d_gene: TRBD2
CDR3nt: TGTGCCAGCAGTGGAACCGGGACTAGCGGGTACAATGAGCAGTTCTTC
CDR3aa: CASSGTGTSGYNEQFF

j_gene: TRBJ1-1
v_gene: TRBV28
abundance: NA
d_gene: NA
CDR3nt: TGTGCCATCCTAGGGGGGGGGTGGACTGAAGCTTTCTTT
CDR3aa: CAILGGGWTEAFF

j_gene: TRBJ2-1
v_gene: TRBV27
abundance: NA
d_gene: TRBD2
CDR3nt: TGTGCCAGCAGTGGGACTAGCGCCTACAATGAGCAGTTCTTC
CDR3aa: CASSGTSAYNEQFF

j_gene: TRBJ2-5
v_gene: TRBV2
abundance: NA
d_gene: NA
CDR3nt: TGTGCCAGCAGTGCGGACACCTATTCAGGGGAGACCCAGTACTTC
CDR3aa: CASSADTYSGETQYF

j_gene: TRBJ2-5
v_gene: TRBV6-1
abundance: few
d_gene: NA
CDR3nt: TGTGCCAGCAGTCTAGCTGTTAAAGAGACCCAGTACTTC
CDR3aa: CASSLAVKETQYF

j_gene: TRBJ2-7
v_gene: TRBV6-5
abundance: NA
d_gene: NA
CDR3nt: TGTGCCAGCAGTATAGATCCAACCTACGAGCAGTACTTC
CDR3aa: CASSIDPTYEQYF

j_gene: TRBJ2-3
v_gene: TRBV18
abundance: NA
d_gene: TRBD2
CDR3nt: TGTGCCAGCTCACCCCTAGCGGGAGCACGGCGAGGGACAGATACGCAGTATTTT
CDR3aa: CASSPLAGARRGTDTQYF

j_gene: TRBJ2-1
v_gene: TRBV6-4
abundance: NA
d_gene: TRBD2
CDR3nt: TGTGCCAGCAGTGAAGCGGGAGGCTCCTACAATGAGCAGTTCTTC
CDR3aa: CASSEAGGSYNEQFF

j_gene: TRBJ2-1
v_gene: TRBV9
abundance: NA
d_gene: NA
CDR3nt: TGTGCCAGCAGCGGGCGACTAGAGAACAATGAGCAGTTCTTC
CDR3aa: CASSGRLENNEQFF

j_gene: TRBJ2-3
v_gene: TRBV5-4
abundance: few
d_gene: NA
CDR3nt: TGTGCCAGCAGCTTAGGAGGGACGAGCACAGATACGCAGTATTTT
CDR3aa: CASSLGGTSTDTQYF

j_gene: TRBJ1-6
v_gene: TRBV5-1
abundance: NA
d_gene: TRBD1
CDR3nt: TGCGCCAGCAGCTTGGGACAGGGTTCACCCCTCCACTTT
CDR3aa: CASSLGQGSPLHF

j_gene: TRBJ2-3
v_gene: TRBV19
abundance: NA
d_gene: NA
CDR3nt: TGTGCCAGTAGTATAGCCCTTGGGAGTACAGATACGCAGTATTTT
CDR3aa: CASSIALGSTDTQYF

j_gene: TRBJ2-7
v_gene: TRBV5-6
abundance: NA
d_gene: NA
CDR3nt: TGTGCCAGCAGCTTTTTCGCGCTCAGGGCCGCCGAGCAGTACTTC
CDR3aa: CASSFFALRAAEQYF

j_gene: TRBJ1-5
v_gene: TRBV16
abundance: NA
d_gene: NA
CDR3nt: TGTGCCAGCAGCCAGTCGGGAGGCAATCAGCCCCAGCATTTT
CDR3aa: CASSQSGGNQPQHF

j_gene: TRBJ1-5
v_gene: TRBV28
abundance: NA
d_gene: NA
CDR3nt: TGTGCCAGCACCCGACTCGGGGGGGCACTTAATCAGCCCCAGCATTTT
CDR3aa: CASTRLGGALNQPQHF

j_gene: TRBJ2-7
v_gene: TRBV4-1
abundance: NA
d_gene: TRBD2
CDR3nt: TGCGCCAGCAGCCAAGAGGAGGGTCTAGCGGGAGTTGGTGAGCAGTACTTC
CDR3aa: CASSQEEGLAGVGEQYF

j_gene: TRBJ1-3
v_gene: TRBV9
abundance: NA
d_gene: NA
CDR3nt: TGTGCCAGCAGCGTAGCTGGGGCAGGCTCTGGAAACACCATATATTTT
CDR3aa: CASSVAGAGSGNTIYF

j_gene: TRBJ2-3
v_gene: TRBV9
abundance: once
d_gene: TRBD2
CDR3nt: TGTGCCAGCAAGAAGCGGGAGGCTAGCACAGATACGCAGTATTTT
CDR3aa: CASKKREASTDTQYF

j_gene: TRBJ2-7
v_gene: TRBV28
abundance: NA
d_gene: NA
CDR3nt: TGTGCCAGCAGGGAAGCGAGAGGGGAGCAGTACTTC
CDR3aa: CASREARGEQYF

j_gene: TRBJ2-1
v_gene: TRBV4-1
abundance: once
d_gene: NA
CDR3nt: TGCGCCAGCAGCCAAGACCGATCCGGGTGGGACAATGAGCAGTTCTTC
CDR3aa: CASSQDRSGWDNEQFF

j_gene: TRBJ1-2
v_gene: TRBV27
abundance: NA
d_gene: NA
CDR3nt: TGTGCCAGCAGTTCCCCAGGTGGTCCCATCTATGGCTACACCTTC
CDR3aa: CASSSPGGPIYGYTF

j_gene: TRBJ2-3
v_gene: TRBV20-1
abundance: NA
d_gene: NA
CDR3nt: TGCAGTGCTAGAGATTCCCGAGCGCTACCGTTT
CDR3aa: CSARDSRALPF

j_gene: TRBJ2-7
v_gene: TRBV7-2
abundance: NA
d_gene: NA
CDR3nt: TGTGCCAGCAGCTCCTATACGGACGAGCAGTACTTC
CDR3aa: CASSSYTDEQYF

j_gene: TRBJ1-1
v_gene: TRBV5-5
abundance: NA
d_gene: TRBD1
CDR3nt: TGTGCCAGCAGCAACAGGGGGCCCCACACTGAAGCTTTCTTT
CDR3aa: CASSNRGPHTEAFF

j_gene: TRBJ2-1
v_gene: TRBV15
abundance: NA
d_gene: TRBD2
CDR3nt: TGTGCCACCAGCGCTCGGACTAGCGGGAGTGGTGAGCAGTTCTTC
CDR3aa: CATSARTSGSGEQFF

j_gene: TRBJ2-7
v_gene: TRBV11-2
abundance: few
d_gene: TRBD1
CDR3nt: TGTGCCAGCAGCGGGGGACAGGGCCCTCCCCTATACGAGCAGTACTTC
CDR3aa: CASSGGQGPPLYEQYF

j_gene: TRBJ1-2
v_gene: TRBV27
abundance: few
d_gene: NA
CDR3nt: TGTGCCAGCAGCCCTGGGGGGGGCCGGTTTGGCTACACCTTC
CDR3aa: CASSPGGGRFGYTF

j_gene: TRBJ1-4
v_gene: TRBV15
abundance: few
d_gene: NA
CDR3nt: TGTGCCACCAGAGGGACTGGGGATGAAAAACTGTTTTTT
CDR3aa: CATRGTGDEKLFF

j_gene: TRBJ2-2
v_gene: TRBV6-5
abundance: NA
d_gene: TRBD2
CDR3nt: TGTGCCAGCACGAGACTAGCGCGGACGGGCGGGGAGCTGTTTTTT
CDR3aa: CASTRLARTGGELFF

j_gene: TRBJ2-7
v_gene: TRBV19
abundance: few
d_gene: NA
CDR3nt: TGTGCCAGTAGTACCCGGGACACACAAGGGGAGTACTTC
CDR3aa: CASSTRDTQGEYF

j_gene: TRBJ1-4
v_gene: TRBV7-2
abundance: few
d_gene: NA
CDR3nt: TGTGCCAGCAGCTTAGGGAGTTTTGCAACTAATGAAAAACTGTTTTTT
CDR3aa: CASSLGSFATNEKLFF

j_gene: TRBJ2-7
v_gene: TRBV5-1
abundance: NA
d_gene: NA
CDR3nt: TGCGCCAGCAGCTTGGTTCGGGGTTTCGTCTACGAGCAGTACTTC
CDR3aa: CASSLVRGFVYEQYF

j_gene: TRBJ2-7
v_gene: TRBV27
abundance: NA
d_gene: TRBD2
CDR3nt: TGTGCCAGCAGTGACACGGGACTAGCGGGAGGGAGGGCCTACGAGCAGTACTTC
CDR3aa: CASSDTGLAGGRAYEQYF

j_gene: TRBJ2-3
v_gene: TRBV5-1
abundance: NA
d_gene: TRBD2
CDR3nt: TGCGCCAGCAGAACTATACCGACTAGCGGCACAGATACGCAGTATTTT
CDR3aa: CASRTIPTSGTDTQYF

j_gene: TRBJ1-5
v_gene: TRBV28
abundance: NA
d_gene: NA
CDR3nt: TGTGCCAGCACCTCACCGGCAGGTAGGAGCAATCAGCCCCAGCATTTT
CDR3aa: CASTSPAGRSNQPQHF

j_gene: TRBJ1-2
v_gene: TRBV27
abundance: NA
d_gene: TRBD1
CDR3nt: TGTGCCAGCACCAGACAGGGGGCGCATCGGATTTCGGGGGGCTACACCTTC
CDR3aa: CASTRQGAHRISGGYTF

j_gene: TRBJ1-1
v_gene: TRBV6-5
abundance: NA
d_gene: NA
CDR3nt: TGTGCCAGCAGTGGACAGTGGACTGAAGCTTTCTTT
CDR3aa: CASSGQWTEAFF

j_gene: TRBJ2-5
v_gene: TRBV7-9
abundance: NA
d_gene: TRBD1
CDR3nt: TGTGCCAGCAGCTCCACGGACAGGGGGGATGAGACCCAGTACTTC
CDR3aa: CASSSTDRGDETQYF

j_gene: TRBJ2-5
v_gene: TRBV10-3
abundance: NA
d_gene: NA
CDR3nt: TGTGCCTCAAACCGGGACTCCTCAGAGACCCAGTACTTC
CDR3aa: CASNRDSSETQYF

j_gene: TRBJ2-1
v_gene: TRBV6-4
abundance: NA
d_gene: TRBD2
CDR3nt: TGTGCCAGCAGTGACTCTTTAGCTAGCGGGAGGACGCAGTTCTTC
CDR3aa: CASSDSLASGRTQFF

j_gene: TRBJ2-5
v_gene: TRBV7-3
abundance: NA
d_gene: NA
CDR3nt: TGTGCCAGCAGCCCACGAGGCGGAGCGACCCAGTACTTC
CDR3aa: CASSPRGGATQYF

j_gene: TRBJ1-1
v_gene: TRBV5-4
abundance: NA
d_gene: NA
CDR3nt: TGTGCCAGCAGCTTGGGGCCACAGGGATACACTGAAGCTTTCTTT
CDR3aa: CASSLGPQGYTEAFF

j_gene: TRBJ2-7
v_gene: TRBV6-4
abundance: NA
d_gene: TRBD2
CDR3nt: TGTGCCAGCACTAGAGGCGCGGGAGGTGCTTACGAGCAGTACTTC
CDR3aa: CASTRGAGGAYEQYF

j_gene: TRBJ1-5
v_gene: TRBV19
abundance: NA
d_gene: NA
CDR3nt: TGTGCCAGCTCCCCTGAGGAGTCCCGGCCCCAGCATTTT
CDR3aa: CASSPEESRPQHF

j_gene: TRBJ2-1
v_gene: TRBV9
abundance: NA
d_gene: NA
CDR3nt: TGTGCCAGCAATTATGGGGGAAGGGGGAATGAGCAGTTCTTC
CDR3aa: CASNYGGRGNEQFF

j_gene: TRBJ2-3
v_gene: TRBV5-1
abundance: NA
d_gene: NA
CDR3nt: TGCGCCAGCAGTTTGGGAGTGAATACGCAGTATTTT
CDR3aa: CASSLGVNTQYF

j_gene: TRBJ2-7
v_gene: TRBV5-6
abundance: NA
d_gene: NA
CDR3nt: TGTGCCAGCAGCTTGGGACAACTGTCCTACGAGCAGTACTTC
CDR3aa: CASSLGQLSYEQYF

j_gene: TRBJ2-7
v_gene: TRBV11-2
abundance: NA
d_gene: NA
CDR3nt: TGTGCCAGCAGCCCGAGTCCCTACGAGCAGTACTTC
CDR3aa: CASSPSPYEQYF

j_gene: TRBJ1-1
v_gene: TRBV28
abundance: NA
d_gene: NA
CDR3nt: TGTGCCAGCACCTATACAAGGGGGAAAGGGCCGAACACTGAAGCTTTCTTT
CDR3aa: CASTYTRGKGPNTEAFF